The rows below give T cell receptor beta chains drawn from one sample of a study of blood T cell repertoires in COVID-19. This table comes from immunoSEQ multiplex PCR, and its TCRdb copy is limited to in-frame clones, with some not included. The table includes about 120,000 clones, 90% detected once. Sequenced sample: peripheral blood. The receptors originated from a woman between 55 and 75 years old with COVID-19, enrolled during active disease. The CDR3 runs from the conserved cysteine through the conserved F or W. A D gene is named only where the DNA matches it firmly.

j_call v_call d_call cdr3_nt cdr3_aa
TRBJ1-1 TRBV5-4 . TGTGCCAGCAGCTGGGGGGGAGGACAGCTTGAAGCTTTCTTT CASSWGGGQLEAFF
TRBJ2-2 TRBV14 TRBD2 TGTGCCAGCAGCCAAAGGACTAGCGGGGCCCGGAACACCGGGGAGCTGTTTTTT CASSQRTSGARNTGELFF
TRBJ2-2 TRBV6-4 TRBD1 TGTGCCAGCAGTGAGGGACAGGGGGACACCGGGGAGCTGTTTTTT CASSEGQGDTGELFF
TRBJ2-1 TRBV5-4 . TGTGCCAGCAGCCCCGGACAGCTAGAAGTCACTGAGCAGTTCTTC CASSPGQLEVTEQFF
TRBJ2-5 TRBV9 . TGTGCCAGCAGCGTACGCGGCGGGGAGACCCAGTACTTC CASSVRGGETQYF
TRBJ1-4 TRBV5-4 TRBD1 TGTGCCAGCAGCGCAGGACAGGAGTGGGCGCCGGGAAAAAAACTGTTTTTT CASSAGQEWAPGKKLFF
TRBJ2-3 TRBV18 TRBD1 TGTGCCAGCTCACCGGGACAGAGGAGAGGAGATACGCAGTATTTT CASSPGQRRGDTQYF
TRBJ1-1 TRBV10-3 . TGTGCCATCAGTGAGTTGTCAGGGCCCACTGAAGCTTTCTTT CAISELSGPTEAFF
TRBJ1-2 TRBV6-5 . TGTGCCAGCAGTTATACAGGGAGGGCTGGCTACACCTTC CASSYTGRAGYTF
TRBJ1-6 TRBV19 . TGTGCCAGTAGTGAGACGACATACTCACCCCTCCACTTT CASSETTYSPLHF
TRBJ1-2 TRBV7-2 TRBD1 TGTGCCAGCAGCACCGGGACAGCTAACTATGGCTACACCTTC CASSTGTANYGYTF
TRBJ2-7 TRBV5-1 TRBD1 TGCGCCAGCAAAGGGACAGGGATCTACGAGCAGTACTTC CASKGTGIYEQYF
TRBJ1-2 TRBV5-1 . TGCGCCAGCAGCCCAGCGGGTAGGAACTATGGCTACACCTTC CASSPAGRNYGYTF
TRBJ2-5 TRBV5-4 TRBD2 TGTGCCAGCAGCCGGAGACCTAGCGGGGGGGCGGAGACCCAGTACTTC CASSRRPSGGAETQYF
TRBJ1-2 TRBV7-2 TRBD1 TGTGCCAGCAGCTTAGCCGGTCGTCCAGGGACAGCCTATGGCTACACCTTC CASSLAGRPGTAYGYTF
TRBJ2-3 TRBV5-4 TRBD1 TGTGCCGTAAAGGGGGCGAGGACAGATACGCAGTATTTT CAVKGARTDTQYF
TRBJ1-5 TRBV9 . TGTGCCAGCAGCCCTTTGGCTCATTCTAATCAGCCCCAGCATTTT CASSPLAHSNQPQHF